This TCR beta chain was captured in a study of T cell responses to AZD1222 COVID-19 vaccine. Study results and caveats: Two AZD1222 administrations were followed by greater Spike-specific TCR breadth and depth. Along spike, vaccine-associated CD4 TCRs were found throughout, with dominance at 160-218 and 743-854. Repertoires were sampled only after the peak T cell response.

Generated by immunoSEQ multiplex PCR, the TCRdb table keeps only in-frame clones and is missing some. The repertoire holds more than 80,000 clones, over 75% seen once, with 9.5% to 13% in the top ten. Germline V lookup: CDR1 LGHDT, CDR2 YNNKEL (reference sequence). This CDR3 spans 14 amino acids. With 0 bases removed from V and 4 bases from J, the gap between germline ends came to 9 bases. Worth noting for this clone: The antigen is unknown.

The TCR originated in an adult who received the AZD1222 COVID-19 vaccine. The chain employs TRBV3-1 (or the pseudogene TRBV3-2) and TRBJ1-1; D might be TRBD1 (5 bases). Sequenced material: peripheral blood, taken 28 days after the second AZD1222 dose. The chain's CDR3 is CASSQDHRSTEAFF. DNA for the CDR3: TGTGCCAGCAGCCAAGATCACAGGAGCACTGAAGCTTTCTTT.